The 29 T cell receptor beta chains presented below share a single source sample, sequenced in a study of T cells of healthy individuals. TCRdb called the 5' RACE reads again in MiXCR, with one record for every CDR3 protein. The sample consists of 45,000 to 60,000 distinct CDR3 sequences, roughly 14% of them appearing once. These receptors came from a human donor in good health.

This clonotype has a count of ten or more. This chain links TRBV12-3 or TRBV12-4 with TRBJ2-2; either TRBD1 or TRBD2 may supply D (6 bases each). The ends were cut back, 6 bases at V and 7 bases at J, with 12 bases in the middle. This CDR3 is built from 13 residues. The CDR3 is CASRVGGGGELFF. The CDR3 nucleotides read TGTGCCAGCAGGGTAGGGGGAGGCGGGGAGCTGTTTTTT.

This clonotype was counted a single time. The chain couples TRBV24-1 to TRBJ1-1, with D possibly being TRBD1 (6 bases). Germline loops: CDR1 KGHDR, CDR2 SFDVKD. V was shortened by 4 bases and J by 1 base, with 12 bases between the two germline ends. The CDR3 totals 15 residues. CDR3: CATSDPTGGNTEAFF. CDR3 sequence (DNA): TGTGCCACCAGTGACCCGACAGGAGGGAACACTGAAGCTTTCTTT.

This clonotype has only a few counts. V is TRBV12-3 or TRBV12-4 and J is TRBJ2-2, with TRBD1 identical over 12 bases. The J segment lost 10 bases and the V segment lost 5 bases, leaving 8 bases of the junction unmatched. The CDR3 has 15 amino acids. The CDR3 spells CASSRRDRGREELFF. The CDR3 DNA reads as TGTGCCAGCAGTCGCCGGGACAGGGGGCGCGAGGAGCTGTTTTTT.

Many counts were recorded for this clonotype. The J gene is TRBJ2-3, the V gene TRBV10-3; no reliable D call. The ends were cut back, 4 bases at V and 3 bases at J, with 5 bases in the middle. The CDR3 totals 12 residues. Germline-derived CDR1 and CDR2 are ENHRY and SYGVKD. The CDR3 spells CAISARTDTQYF. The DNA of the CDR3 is TGTGCCATCAGTGCCCGAACAGATACGCAGTATTTT.

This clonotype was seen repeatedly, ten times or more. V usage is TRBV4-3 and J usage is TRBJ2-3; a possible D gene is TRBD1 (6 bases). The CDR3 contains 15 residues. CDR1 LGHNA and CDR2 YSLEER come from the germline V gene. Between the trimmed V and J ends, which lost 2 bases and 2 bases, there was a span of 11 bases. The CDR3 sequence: CASSQRGGDTDTQYF. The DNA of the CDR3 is TGCGCCAGCAGCCAACGAGGGGGTGACACAGATACGCAGTATTTT.

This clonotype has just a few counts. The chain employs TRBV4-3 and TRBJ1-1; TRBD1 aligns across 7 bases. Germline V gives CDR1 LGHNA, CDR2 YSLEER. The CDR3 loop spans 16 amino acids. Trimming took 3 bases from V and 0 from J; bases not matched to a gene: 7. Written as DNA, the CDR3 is TGCGCCAGCAGCCAGAATGACCAGGGGGTGAACACTGAAGCTTTCTTT. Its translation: CASSQNDQGVNTEAFF.

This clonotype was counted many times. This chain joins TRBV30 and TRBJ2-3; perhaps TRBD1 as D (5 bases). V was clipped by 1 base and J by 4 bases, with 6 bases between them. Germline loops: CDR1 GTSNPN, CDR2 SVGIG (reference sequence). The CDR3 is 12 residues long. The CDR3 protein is CAWSEGADTQYF. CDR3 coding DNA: TGTGCCTGGAGTGAAGGGGCAGATACGCAGTATTTT.

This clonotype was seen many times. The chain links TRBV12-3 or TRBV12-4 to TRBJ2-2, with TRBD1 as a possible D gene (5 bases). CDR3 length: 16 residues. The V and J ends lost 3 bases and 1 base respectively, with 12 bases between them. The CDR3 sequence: CASSFQGSRNTGELFF. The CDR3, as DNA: TGTGCCAGCAGTTTCCAGGGCTCGAGGAACACCGGGGAGCTGTTTTTT.

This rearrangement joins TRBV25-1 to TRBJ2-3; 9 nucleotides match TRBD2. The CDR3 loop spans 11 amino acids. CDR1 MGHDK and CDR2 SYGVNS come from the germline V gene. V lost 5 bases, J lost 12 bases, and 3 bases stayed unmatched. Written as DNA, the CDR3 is TGTGCCAGCAGTCGACTAGCGGTCCAGTATTTT. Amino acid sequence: CASSRLAVQYF.

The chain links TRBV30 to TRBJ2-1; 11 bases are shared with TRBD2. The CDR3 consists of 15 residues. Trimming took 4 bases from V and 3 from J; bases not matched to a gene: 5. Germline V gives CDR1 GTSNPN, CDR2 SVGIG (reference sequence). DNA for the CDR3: TGTGCCTGGATGGCGGGACTAGCGGACTACAATGAGCAGTTCTTC. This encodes CAWMAGLADYNEQFF.

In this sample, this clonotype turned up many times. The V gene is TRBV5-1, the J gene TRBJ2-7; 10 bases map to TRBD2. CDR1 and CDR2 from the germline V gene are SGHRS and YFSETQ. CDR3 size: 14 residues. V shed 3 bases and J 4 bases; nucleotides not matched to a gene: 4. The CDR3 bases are TGCGCCAGCAGCTACGTAGCGGGAGGTTACGAGCAGTACTTC. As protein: CASSYVAGGYEQYF.

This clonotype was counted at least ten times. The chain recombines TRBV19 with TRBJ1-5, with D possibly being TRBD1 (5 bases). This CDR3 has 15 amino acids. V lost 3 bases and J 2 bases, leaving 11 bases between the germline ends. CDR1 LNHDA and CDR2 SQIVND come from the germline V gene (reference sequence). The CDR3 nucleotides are TGTGCCAGTAGTATTGCAGGGACGGGCAATCAGCCCCAGCATTTT. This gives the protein CASSIAGTGNQPQHF.

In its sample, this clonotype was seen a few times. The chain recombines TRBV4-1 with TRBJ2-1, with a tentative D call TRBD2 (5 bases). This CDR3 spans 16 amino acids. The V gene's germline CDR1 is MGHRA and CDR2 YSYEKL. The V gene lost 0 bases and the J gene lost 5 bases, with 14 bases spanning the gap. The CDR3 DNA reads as TGCGCCAGCAGCCAAGATCGTTTTTTCGGGGACAATGAGCAGTTCTTC. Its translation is CASSQDRFFGDNEQFF.

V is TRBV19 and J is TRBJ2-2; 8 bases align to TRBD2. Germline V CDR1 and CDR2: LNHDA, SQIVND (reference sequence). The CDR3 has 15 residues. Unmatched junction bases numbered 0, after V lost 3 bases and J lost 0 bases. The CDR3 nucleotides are TGTGCCAGTAGTATTAGCGGGACGAACACCGGGGAGCTGTTTTTT. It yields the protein CASSISGTNTGELFF.

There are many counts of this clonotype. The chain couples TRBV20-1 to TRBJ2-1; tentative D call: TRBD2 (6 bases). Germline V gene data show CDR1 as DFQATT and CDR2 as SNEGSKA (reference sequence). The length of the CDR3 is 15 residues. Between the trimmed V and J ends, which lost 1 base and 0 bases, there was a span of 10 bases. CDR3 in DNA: TGCAGTGCTAGAGTTAGCGGAAGCTCCTACAATGAGCAGTTCTTC. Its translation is CSARVSGSSYNEQFF.

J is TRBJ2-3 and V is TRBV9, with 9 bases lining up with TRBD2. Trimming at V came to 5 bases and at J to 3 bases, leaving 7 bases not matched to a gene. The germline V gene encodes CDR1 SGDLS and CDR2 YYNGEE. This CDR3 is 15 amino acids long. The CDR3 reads CASRPAGGPTDTQYF. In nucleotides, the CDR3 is TGTGCCAGCAGACCGGCGGGAGGGCCGACAGATACGCAGTATTTT.

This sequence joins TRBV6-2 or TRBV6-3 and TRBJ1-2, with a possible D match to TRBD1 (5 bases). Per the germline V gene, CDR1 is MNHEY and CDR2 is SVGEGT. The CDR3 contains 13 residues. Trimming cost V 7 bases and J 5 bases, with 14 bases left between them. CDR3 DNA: TGTGCCAGCAACCTGGGACGTGCTTATGGCTACACCTTC. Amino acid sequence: CASNLGRAYGYTF.

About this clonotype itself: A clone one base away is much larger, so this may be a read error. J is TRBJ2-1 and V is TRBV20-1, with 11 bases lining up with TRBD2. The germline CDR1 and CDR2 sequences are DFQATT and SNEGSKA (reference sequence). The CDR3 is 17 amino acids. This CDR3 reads CSARATSGTSGYKEQFF. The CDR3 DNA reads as TGCAGTGCTAGAGCCACTTCCGGGACTAGCGGATACAAAGAGCAGTTCTTC.

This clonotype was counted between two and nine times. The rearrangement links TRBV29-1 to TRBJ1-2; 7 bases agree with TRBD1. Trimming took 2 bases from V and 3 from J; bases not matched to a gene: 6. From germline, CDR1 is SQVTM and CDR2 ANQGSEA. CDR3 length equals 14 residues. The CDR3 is CSVERGRGHYGYTF. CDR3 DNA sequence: TGCAGCGTTGAAAGGGGGCGCGGCCACTATGGCTACACCTTC. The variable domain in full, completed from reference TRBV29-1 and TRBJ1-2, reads SAVISQKPSRDICQRGTSLTIQCQVDSQVTMMFWYRQQPGQSLTLIATANQGSEATYESGFVIDKFPISRPNLTFSTLTVSNMSPEDSSIYLCSVERGRGHYGYTFGSGTRLTVV.

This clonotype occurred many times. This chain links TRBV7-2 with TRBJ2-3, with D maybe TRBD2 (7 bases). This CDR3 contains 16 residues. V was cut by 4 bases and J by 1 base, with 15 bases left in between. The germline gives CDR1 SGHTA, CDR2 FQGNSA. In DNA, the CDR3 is TGTGCCAGCAGCTCCCAAGGGGGGGCCGGCACAGATACGCAGTATTTT. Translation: CASSSQGGAGTDTQYF.

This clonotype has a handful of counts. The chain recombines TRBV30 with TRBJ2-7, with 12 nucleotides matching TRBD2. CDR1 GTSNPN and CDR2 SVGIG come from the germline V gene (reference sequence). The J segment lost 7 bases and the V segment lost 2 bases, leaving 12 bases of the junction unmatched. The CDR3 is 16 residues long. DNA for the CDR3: TGTGCCTGGAGTACCAATGGACTAGCGGGGTCTCGGGAGCAGTACTTC. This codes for CAWSTNGLAGSREQYF.

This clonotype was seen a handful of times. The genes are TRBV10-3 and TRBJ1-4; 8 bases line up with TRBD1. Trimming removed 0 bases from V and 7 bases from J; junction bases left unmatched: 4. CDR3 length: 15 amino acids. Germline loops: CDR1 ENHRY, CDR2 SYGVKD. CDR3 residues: CAISESDREREKLFF. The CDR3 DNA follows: TGTGCCATCAGTGAGTCGGACAGGGAACGTGAAAAACTGTTTTTT.

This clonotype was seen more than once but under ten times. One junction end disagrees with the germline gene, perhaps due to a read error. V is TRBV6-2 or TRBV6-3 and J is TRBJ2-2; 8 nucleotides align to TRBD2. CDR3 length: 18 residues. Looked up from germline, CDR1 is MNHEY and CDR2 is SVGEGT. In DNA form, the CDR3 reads TGTGCCAGCAGTTACCCCGGTAGCGGGATACCGAAGACCGGGGAGCTGTTTTTT. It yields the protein CASSYPGSGIPKTGELFF.

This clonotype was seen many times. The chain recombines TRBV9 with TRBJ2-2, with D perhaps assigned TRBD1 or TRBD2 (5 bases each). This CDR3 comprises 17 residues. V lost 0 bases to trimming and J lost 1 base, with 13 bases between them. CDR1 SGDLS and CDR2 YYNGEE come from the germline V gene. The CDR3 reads CASSVARGGRNTGELFF. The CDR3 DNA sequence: TGTGCCAGCAGCGTAGCGAGGGGCGGCCGGAACACCGGGGAGCTGTTTTTT.

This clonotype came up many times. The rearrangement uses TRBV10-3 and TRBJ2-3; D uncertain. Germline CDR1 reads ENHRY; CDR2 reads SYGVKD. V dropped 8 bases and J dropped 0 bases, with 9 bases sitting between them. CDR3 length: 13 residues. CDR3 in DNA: TGTGCCATCGGTTACGATAGCACAGATACGCAGTATTTT. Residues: CAIGYDSTDTQYF.

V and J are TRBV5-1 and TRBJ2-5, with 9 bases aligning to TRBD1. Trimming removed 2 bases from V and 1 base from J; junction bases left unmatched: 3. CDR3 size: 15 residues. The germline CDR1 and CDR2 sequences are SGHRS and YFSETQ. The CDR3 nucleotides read TGCGCCAGCAGCTTCGGACAGGGGTTCCAAGAGACCCAGTACTTC. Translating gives CASSFGQGFQETQYF. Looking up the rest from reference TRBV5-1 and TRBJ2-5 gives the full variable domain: KAGVTQTPRYLIKTRGQQVTLSCSPISGHRSVSWYQQTPGQGLQFLFEYFSETQRNKGNFPGRFSGRQFSNSRSEMNVSTLELGDSALYLCASSFGQGFQETQYFGPGTRLLVL.

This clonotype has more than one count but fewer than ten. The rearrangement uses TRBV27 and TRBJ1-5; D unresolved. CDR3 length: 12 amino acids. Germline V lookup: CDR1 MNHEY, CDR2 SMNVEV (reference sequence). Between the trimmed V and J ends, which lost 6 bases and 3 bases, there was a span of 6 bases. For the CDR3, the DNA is TGTGCCAGCAGCTTTAACAATCAGCCCCAGCATTTT. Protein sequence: CASSFNNQPQHF.

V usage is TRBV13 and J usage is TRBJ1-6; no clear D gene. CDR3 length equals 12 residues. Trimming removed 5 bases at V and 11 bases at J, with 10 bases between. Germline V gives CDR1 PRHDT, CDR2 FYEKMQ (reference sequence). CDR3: CASSPIRAPLHF. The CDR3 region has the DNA TGTGCCAGCAGCCCCATTAGGGCACCCCTCCACTTT.

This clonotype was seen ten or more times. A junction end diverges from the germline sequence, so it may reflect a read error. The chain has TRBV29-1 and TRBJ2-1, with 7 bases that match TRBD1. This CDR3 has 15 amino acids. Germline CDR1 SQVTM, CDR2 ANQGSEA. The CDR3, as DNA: TGCAGCGTAGAAGGACAGGATAGGCTTAATAATGAGCAGTTCTTC. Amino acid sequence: CSVEGQDRLNNEQFF.